The following is a T cell receptor beta chain sequence with its context. This entry is derived from a study of blood T cell repertoires in COVID-19. This CDR3 has 14 amino acids. Trimming pared 6 bases from V and 2 bases from J, leaving 13 bases between. Germline assignment: CDR1 MGHDK and CDR2 SYGVNS. Followed longitudinally, the Seattle patients had been enrolled during active infection. TCRdb's table, derived via immunoSEQ multiplex PCR, lists solely in-frame clones and lacks some. The repertoire holds 95,000 to 150,000 clones, with approximately 85% as singletons. The receptor comes from a woman older than 75 with COVID-19, enrolled during active disease. The specimen was peripheral blood. The chain has TRBV25-1 and TRBJ1-1; D not certain. In DNA form, the CDR3 reads TGTGCCAGCAGCCCAGCCGGGGATAACACTGAAGCTTTCTTT. Protein sequence: CASSPAGDNTEAFF.